The 14 T cell receptor beta chains below were found in one sample sequenced in a study of cytomegalovirus exposure and HLA in healthy donors. Primers included in the PCR were 60 Vbeta and 13 Jbeta primers. Clones were read by immunoSEQ multiplex PCR, and TCRdb kept only the in-frame ones, dropping some. The sample holds some 74,000 clones, 50% to 80% seen once. The sample comprised PBMCs. These receptors were collected from a man aged 35-49 years in good health and CMV-seropositive.

This clone has more than one count but fewer than ten. The chain recombines TRBV27 with TRBJ1-2, with TRBD1 identical over 7 bases. Germline trimming cut 0 bases from V and 5 bases from J; bases unmatched to any gene: 9. The CDR3 is 16 amino acids. Germline lookup yields CDR1 MNHEY and CDR2 SMNVEV (reference sequence). CDR3 loop: CASSLSKGTVPYGYTF. CDR3 in DNA: TGTGCCAGCAGTTTATCGAAGGGGACAGTACCGTATGGCTACACCTTC.

V and J are TRBV30 and TRBJ1-2, with 12 bases lining up with TRBD1. The CDR3 runs 16 residues. Germline trimming cut 2 bases from V and 4 bases from J; bases unmatched to any gene: 8. Germline CDR1 GTSNPN, CDR2 SVGIG (reference sequence). The CDR3 spells CAWSPLGQGALYGYTF. CDR3 coding DNA: TGTGCCTGGAGTCCATTGGGACAGGGGGCTCTCTATGGCTACACCTTC.

V gene TRBV30 combines with J gene TRBJ1-1; 8 bases match TRBD1. V lost 5 bases to trimming and J lost 8 bases; unmatched junction nucleotides: 10. This CDR3 contains 13 residues. Germline V gene data show CDR1 as GTSNPN and CDR2 as SVGIG (reference sequence). The CDR3 reads CAWLRTGKEEAFF. Written as DNA, the CDR3 is TGTGCCTGGTTAAGGACAGGGAAAGAGGAAGCTTTCTTT.

This clone was picked up a small number of times. The chain uses TRBV5-4 and TRBJ2-2; perhaps TRBD1 as D (6 bases). The CDR3 covers 17 residues. Trimming took off 3 bases at V and 2 bases at J, with 17 bases between the two ends. From germline, CDR1 is SGHNT and CDR2 YYREEE (reference sequence). In DNA form, the CDR3 reads TGTGCCAGCAGCTCTGATCCGGGGACACCCAACACCGGGGAGCTGTTTTTT. It specifies CASSSDPGTPNTGELFF.

The CDR3 region has the DNA TGTGCCAGCAGTCGAACTATCGGACAGCTTAATGAAAAACTGTTTTTT. Amino acids: CASSRTIGQLNEKLFF. The chain has TRBV27 and TRBJ1-4; D may be TRBD1 (6 bases). The CDR3 is made up of 16 amino acids. With 5 bases removed from V and 4 bases from J, the gap between germline ends came to 17 bases. Germline V gene lookup returns CDR1 MNHEY and CDR2 SMNVEV (reference sequence).

The rearrangement links TRBV6-6 to TRBJ1-1; 7 nucleotides line up with TRBD1. After removal of 6 bases from V and 8 bases from J, the junction contained 6 bases not matched to a gene. The CDR3 sequence is 12 residues long. Germline-derived CDR1 and CDR2 are MNHNY and SVGAGI (reference sequence). In DNA, the CDR3 is TGTGCCAGCAGAGCACCGGGACAGGAAGCTTTCTTT. This codes for CASRAPGQEAFF.

CDR3 nucleotides: TGTGCCAGCAGCCGCCAGGGGGAAACTAACTATGGCTACACCTTC. Its translation: CASSRQGETNYGYTF. This chain connects TRBV5-5 to TRBJ1-2; 7 bases are shared with TRBD1. Germline values: CDR1 SGHKS, CDR2 YYEKEE (reference sequence). This CDR3 is built from 15 residues. Trimming took 4 bases from V and 0 from J; bases not matched to a gene: 6.

This clone was counted a few times. The chain joins TRBV6-1 to TRBJ1-1, with D unresolved. The V and J ends lost 1 base and 4 bases respectively, with 13 bases between them. The germline V gene has CDR1 MNHNS and CDR2 SASEGT. This CDR3 has 15 amino acids. The CDR3 bases are TGTGCCAGCAGTGAAGAAGACTCCTCGGGCACTGAAGCTTTCTTT. Its translation is CASSEEDSSGTEAFF.

This sequence joins TRBV30 and TRBJ1-2; the match to TRBD1 covers 8 bases. Germline lookup yields CDR1 GTSNPN and CDR2 SVGIG (reference sequence). J gave up 8 bases and V 2 bases, and 10 bases lay outside the gene matches. This CDR3 contains 14 residues. This CDR3 reads CAWSPGQGRGGYTF. CDR3 bases: TGTGCCTGGAGTCCCGGACAGGGCCGGGGAGGCTACACCTTC.

The chain links TRBV5-1 to TRBJ2-3; possibly TRBD2 for D (6 bases). V was shortened by 0 bases and J by 6 bases, with 14 bases between the two germline ends. Germline CDR1 reads SGHRS; CDR2 reads YFSETQ. The CDR3 consists of 15 residues. The CDR3 DNA sequence: TGCGCCAGCAGCTTGGTGGGGGGAGTCTGGGATACGCAGTATTTT. The encoded protein is CASSLVGGVWDTQYF. Variable domain in full (rest from reference TRBV5-1 and TRBJ2-3): KAGVTQTPRYLIKTRGQQVTLSCSPISGHRSVSWYQQTPGQGLQFLFEYFSETQRNKGNFPGRFSGRQFSNSRSEMNVSTLELGDSALYLCASSLVGGVWDTQYFGPGTRLTVL.

V and J are TRBV11-2 and TRBJ2-7, with 9 bases aligning to TRBD2. Germline V CDR1 and CDR2: SGHAT, FQNNGV. The junction had 4 bases not matched to a gene; V was cut back by 1 base and J by 3 bases. The CDR3 consists of 15 residues. Written as DNA, the CDR3 is TGTGCCAGCAGCTTAGCTAGCGGGGTTATCTACGAGCAGTACTTC. This sequence encodes CASSLASGVIYEQYF.

The chain recombines TRBV6-5 with TRBJ2-7; weak D call: TRBD2 (5 bases). Germline-derived CDR1 and CDR2 are MNHEY and SVGAGI. Between the trimmed V and J ends, which lost 5 bases and 6 bases, there was a span of 14 bases. This CDR3 comprises 13 residues. CDR3 region: CASSPEPGSEQYF. Here the CDR3 DNA reads TGTGCCAGCAGTCCCGAGCCGGGGAGCGAGCAGTACTTC.

V is TRBV6-6 and J is TRBJ2-5; 12 nucleotides match TRBD1. CDR1 is MNHNY, CDR2 SVGAGI, per germline (reference sequence). J gave up 4 bases and V 0 bases, and 3 bases lay outside the gene matches. The CDR3 loop spans 16 amino acids. DNA of the CDR3: TGTGCCAGCAGTTACTCCGGGACAGGGGGCGGAGAGACCCAGTACTTC. As protein: CASSYSGTGGGETQYF.

The chain combines TRBV4-2 with TRBJ2-7; D is possibly TRBD2 (6 bases). V lost 4 bases to trimming and J lost 1 base, with 14 bases between them. Per germline, CDR1 LGHNA and CDR2 YNFKEQ. The CDR3 has 15 residues. The CDR3 protein is CASSRAGTPSYEQYF. In DNA form, the CDR3 reads TGTGCCAGCAGCCGAGCCGGGACTCCGTCCTACGAGCAGTACTTC.